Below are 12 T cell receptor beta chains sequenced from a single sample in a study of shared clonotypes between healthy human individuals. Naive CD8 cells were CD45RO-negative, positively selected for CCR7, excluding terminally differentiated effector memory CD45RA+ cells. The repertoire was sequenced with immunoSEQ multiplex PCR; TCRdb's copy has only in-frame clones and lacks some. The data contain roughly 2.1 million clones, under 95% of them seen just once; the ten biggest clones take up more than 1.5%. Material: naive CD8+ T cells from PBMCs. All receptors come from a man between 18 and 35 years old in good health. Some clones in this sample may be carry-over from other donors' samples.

The DNA of the CDR3 is TGTGCCAGCAGTCACAAGGGACGAGGTAGAATTAGTCCGCAGTACTTC. It encodes CASSHKGRGRISPQYF. The chain links TRBV28 to TRBJ2-7; TRBD1 or TRBD2 may be the D gene (5 bases each). Germline-derived CDR1 and CDR2 are MDHEN and SYDVKM. This CDR3 has 16 residues. Trimming took 5 bases from V and 9 from J, leaving 26 bases between them.

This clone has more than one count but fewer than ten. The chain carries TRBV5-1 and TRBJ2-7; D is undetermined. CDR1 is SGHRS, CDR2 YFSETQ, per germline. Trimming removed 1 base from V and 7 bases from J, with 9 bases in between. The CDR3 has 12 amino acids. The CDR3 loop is CASSLSVTEQYF. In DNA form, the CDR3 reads TGCGCCAGCAGCTTGTCTGTGACAGAGCAGTACTTC.

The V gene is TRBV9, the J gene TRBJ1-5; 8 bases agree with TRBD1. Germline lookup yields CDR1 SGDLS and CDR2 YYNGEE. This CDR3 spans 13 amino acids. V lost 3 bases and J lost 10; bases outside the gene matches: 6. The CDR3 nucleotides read TGTGCCAGCAGCGCAGTACAGGGGGGCCCCCAGCATTTT. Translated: CASSAVQGGPQHF.

DNA of the CDR3: TGTGCCAGCAGTCGGACGGTTAATCAGCCCCAGCATTTT. Protein: CASSRTVNQPQHF. The J gene is TRBJ1-5, the V gene TRBV6-1; D gene uncertain. The CDR3 is 13 amino acids. Between the trimmed V and J ends, which lost 5 bases and 4 bases, there was a span of 9 bases. The germline V gene encodes CDR1 MNHNS and CDR2 SASEGT.

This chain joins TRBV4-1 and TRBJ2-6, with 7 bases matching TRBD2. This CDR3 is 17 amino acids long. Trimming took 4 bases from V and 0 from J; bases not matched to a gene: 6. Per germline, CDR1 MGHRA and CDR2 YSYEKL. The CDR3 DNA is TGCGCCAGCAGCCCCGGTTGGGGGGGCTCTGGGGCCAACGTCCTGACTTTC. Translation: CASSPGWGGSGANVLTF.

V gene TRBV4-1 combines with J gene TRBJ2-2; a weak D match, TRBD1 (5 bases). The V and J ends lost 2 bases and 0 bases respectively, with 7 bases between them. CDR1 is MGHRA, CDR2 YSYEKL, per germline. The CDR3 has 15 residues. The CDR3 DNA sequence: TGCGCCAGCAGCCAAACAGGAGCGAACACCGGGGAGCTGTTTTTT. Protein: CASSQTGANTGELFF.

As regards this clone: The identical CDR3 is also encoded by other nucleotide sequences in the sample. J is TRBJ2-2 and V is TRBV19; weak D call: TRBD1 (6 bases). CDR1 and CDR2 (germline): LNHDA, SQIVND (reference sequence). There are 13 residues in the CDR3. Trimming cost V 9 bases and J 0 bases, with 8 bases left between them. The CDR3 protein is CASRGPNTGELFF. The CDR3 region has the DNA TGTGCCAGCAGGGGCCCGAACACCGGGGAGCTGTTTTTT. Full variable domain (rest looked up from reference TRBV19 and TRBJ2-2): DGGITQSPKYLFRKEGQNVTLSCEQNLNHDAMYWYRQDPGQGLRLIYYSQIVNDFQKGDIAEGYSVSREKKESFPLTVTSAQKNPTAFYLCASRGPNTGELFFGEGSRLTVL.

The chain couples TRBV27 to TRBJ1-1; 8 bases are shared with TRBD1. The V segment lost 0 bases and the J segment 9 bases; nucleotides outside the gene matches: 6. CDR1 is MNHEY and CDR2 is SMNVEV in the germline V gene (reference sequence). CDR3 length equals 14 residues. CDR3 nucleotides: TGTGCCAGCAGTTTATCCCGGACAGGGTATAAAGCTTTCTTT. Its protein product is CASSLSRTGYKAFF.

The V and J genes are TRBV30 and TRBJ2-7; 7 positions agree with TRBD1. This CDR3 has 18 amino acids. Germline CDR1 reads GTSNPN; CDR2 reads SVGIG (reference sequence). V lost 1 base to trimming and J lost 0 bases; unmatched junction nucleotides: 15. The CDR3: CAWSGEQGTGYSSYEQYF. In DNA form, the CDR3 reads TGTGCCTGGAGTGGCGAACAGGGGACGGGATATAGCTCCTACGAGCAGTACTTC.

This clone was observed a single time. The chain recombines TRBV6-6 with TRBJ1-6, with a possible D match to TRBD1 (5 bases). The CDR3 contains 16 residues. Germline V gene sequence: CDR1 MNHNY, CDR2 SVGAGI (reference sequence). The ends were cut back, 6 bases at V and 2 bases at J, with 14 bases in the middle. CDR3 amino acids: CASRLQGDAYNSPLHF. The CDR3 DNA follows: TGTGCCAGCAGGCTCCAGGGTGATGCCTATAATTCACCCCTCCACTTT.

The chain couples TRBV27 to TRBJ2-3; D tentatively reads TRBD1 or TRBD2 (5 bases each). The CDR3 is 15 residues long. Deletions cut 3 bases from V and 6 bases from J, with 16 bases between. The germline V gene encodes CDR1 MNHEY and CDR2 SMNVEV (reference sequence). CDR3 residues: CASSLMGRPGDTQYF. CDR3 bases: TGTGCCAGCAGTTTGATGGGACGCCCAGGGGATACGCAGTATTTT.

CDR3 DNA: TGCGCCAGCAGCCACCCCCCGGACAGAAACACCGGGGAGCTGTTTTTT. Translation gives CASSHPPDRNTGELFF. This chain uses TRBV4-3 with TRBJ2-2; tentative D call: TRBD1 (6 bases). The germline V gene has CDR1 LGHNA and CDR2 YSLEER. The V end lost 3 bases, the J end lost 2 bases, and 13 bases lay between the germline ends. This CDR3 has 16 amino acids.